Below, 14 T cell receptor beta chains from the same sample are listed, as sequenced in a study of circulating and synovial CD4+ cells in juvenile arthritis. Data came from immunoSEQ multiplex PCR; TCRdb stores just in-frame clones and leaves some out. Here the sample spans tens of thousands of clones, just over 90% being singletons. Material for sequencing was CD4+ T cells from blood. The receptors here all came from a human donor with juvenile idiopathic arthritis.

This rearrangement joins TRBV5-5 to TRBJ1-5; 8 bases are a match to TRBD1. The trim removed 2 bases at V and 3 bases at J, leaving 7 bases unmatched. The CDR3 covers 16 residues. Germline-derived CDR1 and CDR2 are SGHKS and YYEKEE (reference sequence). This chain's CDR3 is CASSLGGTGNNQPQHF. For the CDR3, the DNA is TGTGCCAGCAGCTTAGGCGGGACAGGCAACAATCAGCCCCAGCATTTT.

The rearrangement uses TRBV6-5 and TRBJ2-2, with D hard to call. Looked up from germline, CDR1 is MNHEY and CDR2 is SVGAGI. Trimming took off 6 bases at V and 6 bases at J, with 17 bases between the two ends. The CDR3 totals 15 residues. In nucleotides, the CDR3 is TGTGCCAGCAGCCCCGTAATTCAACAGTCCGGGGAGCTGTTTTTT. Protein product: CASSPVIQQSGELFF.

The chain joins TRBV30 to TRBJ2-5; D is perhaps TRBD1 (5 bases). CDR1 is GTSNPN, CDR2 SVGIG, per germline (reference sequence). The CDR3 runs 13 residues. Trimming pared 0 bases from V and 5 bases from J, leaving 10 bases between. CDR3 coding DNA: TGTGCCTGGAGTGTGCAGGGATCGGAGACCCAGTACTTC. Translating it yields CAWSVQGSETQYF.

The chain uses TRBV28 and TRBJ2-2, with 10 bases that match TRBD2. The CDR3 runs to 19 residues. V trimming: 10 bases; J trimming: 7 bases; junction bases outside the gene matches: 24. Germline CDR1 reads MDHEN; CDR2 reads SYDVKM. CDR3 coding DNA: TGTGCCACTTGGCCAGGGTTTGCCCGGACTAGCGGTCATATCGGGGAGCTGTTTTTT. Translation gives CATWPGFARTSGHIGELFF.

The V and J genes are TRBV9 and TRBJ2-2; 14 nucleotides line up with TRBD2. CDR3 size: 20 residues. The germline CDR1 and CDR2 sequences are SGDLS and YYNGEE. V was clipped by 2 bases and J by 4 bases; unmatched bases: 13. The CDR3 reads CASSVYSLGLAGGGTGELFF. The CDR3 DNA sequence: TGTGCCAGCAGCGTTTATAGCTTAGGACTAGCGGGAGGAGGCACCGGGGAGCTGTTTTTT.

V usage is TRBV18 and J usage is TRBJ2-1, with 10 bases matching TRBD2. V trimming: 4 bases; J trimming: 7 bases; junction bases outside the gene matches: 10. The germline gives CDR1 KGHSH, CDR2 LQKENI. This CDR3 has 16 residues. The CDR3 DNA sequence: TGTGCCAGCTCACAACAACCGGGACTAGCGTCGAATGAGCAGTTCTTC. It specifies CASSQQPGLASNEQFF.

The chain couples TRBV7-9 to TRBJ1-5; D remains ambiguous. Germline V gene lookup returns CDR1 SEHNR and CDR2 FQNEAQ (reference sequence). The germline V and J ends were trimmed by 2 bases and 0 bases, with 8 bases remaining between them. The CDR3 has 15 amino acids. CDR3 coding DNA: TGTGCCAGCAGCTTATATAGCGATAGCAATCAGCCCCAGCATTTT. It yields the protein CASSLYSDSNQPQHF.

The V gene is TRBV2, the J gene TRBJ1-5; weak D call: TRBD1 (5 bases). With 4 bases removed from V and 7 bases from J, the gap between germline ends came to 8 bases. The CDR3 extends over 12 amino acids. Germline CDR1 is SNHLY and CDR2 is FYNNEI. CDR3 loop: CASSAGQQPQHF. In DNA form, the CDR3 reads TGTGCCAGCAGTGCAGGGCAGCAGCCCCAGCATTTT. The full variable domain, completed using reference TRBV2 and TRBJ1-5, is EPEVTQTPSHQVTQMGQEVILRCVPISNHLYFYWYRQILGQKVEFLVSFYNNEISEKSEIFDDQFSVERPDGSNFTLKIRSTKLEDSAMYFCASSAGQQPQHFGDGTRLSIL.

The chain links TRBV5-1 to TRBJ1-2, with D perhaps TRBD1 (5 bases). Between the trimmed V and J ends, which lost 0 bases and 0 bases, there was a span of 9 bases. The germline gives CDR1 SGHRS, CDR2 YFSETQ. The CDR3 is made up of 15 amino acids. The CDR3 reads CASSLAGDSNYGYTF. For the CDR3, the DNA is TGCGCCAGCAGCTTGGCGGGGGATTCTAACTATGGCTACACCTTC. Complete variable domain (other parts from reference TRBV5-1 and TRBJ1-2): KAGVTQTPRYLIKTRGQQVTLSCSPISGHRSVSWYQQTPGQGLQFLFEYFSETQRNKGNFPGRFSGRQFSNSRSEMNVSTLELGDSALYLCASSLAGDSNYGYTFGSGTRLTVV.

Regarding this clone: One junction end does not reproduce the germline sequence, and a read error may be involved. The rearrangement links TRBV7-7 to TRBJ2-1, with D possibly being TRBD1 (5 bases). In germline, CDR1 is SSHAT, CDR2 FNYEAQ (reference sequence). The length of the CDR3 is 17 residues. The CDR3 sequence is CASSLGPQGVAYNEQFF. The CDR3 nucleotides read TGTGCTAGCAGCTTAGGCCCCCAGGGTGTCGCCTACAATGAGCAGTTCTTC.

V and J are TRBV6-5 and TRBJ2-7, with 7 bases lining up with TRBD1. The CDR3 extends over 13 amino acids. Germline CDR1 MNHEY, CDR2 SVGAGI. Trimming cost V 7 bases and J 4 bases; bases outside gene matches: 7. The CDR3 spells CASTRGGGYEQYF. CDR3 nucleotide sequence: TGTGCCAGCACTCGAGGGGGCGGTTACGAGCAGTACTTC.

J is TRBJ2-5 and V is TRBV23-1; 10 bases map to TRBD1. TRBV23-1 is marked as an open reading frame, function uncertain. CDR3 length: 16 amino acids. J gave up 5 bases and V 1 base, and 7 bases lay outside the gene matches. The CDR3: CASSQFDRGRPETQYF. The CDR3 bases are TGCGCCAGCAGTCAATTTGACAGGGGGCGACCTGAGACCCAGTACTTC.

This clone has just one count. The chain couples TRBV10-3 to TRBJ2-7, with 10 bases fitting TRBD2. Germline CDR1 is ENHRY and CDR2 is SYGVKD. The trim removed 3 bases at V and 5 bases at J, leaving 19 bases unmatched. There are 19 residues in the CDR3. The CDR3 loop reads CAISEGGWSGRGKFNEQYF. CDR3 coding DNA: TGTGCCATCAGTGAAGGGGGGTGGAGCGGGAGGGGAAAATTCAACGAGCAGTACTTC.

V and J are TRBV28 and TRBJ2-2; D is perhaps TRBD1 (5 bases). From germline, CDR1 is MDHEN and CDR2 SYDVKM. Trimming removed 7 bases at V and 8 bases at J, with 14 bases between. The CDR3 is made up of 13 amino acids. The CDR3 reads CASTPGRGGELFF. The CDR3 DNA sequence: TGTGCCAGCACCCCAGGTAGGGGTGGGGAGCTGTTTTTT.